These 20 T cell receptor beta chains share one sample of origin, sequenced in a study of blood T cell repertoires in COVID-19. The protocol was immunoSEQ multiplex PCR, while the TCRdb copy is restricted to in-frame clones and leaves out a portion. The data hold about 330,000 clones, with roughly 82% observed a single time. Sequenced: peripheral blood. The receptor set was obtained from a woman aged 45-65 years with acute or convalescent COVID-19.

This rearrangement joins TRBV7-9 to TRBJ1-1, with D tentatively TRBD1 (6 bases). The germline V and J ends were trimmed by 10 bases and 2 bases, with 17 bases remaining between them. The CDR3 loop spans 14 amino acids. Per germline, CDR1 SEHNR and CDR2 FQNEAQ (reference sequence). The CDR3 spells CAIPRGGVNTEAFF. CDR3 sequence (DNA): TGTGCCATCCCAAGGGGGGGGGTAAACACTGAAGCTTTCTTT. The entire variable domain, with the rest obtained from reference TRBV7-9 and TRBJ1-1, is as follows: DTGVSQNPRHKITKRGQNVTFRCDPISEHNRLYWYRQTLGQGPEFLTYFQNEAQLEKSRLLSDRFSAERPKGSFSTLEIQRTEQGDSAMYLCAIPRGGVNTEAFFGQGTRLTVV.

The J gene is TRBJ2-7, the V gene TRBV27; 8 bases agree with TRBD1. Germline loops: CDR1 MNHEY, CDR2 SMNVEV (reference sequence). This CDR3 contains 15 residues. The V segment lost 4 bases and the J segment 3 bases; nucleotides outside the gene matches: 8. DNA of the CDR3: TGTGCCAGCAGTTACACCCGGGACAGGAGCTACGAGCAGTACTTC. It translates to CASSYTRDRSYEQYF.

The DNA of the CDR3 is TGTGCCAGCAGTGACGGACAGGGGGGATTTTATAATTCACCCCTCCACTTT. The encoded protein is CASSDGQGGFYNSPLHF. The chain uses TRBV25-1 and TRBJ1-6, with 10 bases aligning to TRBD1. The germline CDR1 and CDR2 sequences are MGHDK and SYGVNS. The CDR3 consists of 17 residues. V was clipped by 3 bases and J by 4 bases; unmatched bases: 6.

As concerns this clone: The same CDR3 is also encoded by other DNA sequences in this sample. CDR3 nucleotide sequence: TGTGCCAGCAGCTTTGACAGGAACACTGAAGCTTTCTTT. Its translation: CASSFDRNTEAFF. This chain connects TRBV5-4 to TRBJ1-1; maybe TRBD1 (5 bases). V lost 2 bases and J 1 base, leaving 6 bases between the germline ends. The germline CDR1 and CDR2 sequences are SGHNT and YYREEE (reference sequence). This CDR3 has 13 residues.

This sequence joins TRBV4-1 and TRBJ2-7; 12 bases are a match to TRBD2. This CDR3 region has 15 residues. From germline, CDR1 is MGHRA and CDR2 YSYEKL. Trimming cost V 1 base and J 6 bases; bases outside gene matches: 4. The CDR3: CASSQAPGLAGEQYF. CDR3 nucleotide sequence: TGCGCCAGCAGCCAAGCCCCGGGACTAGCGGGCGAGCAGTACTTC.

The chain joins TRBV18 to TRBJ2-4, with D maybe TRBD1 (6 bases). The CDR3 length is 17 residues. The germline V gene encodes CDR1 KGHSH and CDR2 LQKENI. V was shortened by 3 bases and J by 0 bases, with 15 bases between the two germline ends. The CDR3 sequence: CASSPTRTVLAKNIQYF. CDR3 DNA: TGTGCCAGCTCACCCACGCGGACAGTGTTAGCCAAAAACATTCAGTACTTC.

The chain carries TRBV5-4 and TRBJ1-4; 10 nucleotides line up with TRBD1. Germline assignment: CDR1 SGHNT and CDR2 YYREEE (reference sequence). Trimming removed 4 bases from V and 7 bases from J; junction bases left unmatched: 7. The CDR3 contains 15 residues. The CDR3 nucleotides are TGTGCCAGCAGCGAACGGACAGGGGGTGGTGAAAAACTGTTTTTT. The encoded protein is CASSERTGGGEKLFF.

This chain connects TRBV6-5 to TRBJ2-5, with 10 bases lining up with TRBD2. V lost 6 bases, J lost 5 bases, and 6 bases stayed unmatched. The CDR3 loop spans 14 amino acids. Looked up from germline, CDR1 is MNHEY and CDR2 is SVGAGI. The CDR3 region has the DNA TGTGCCAGCAGATATCAGCGGGAGGGGGAGACCCAGTACTTC. Amino acids: CASRYQREGETQYF.

The chain employs TRBV28 and TRBJ2-5, with a weak D call TRBD2 (7 bases). The germline V and J ends were trimmed by 3 bases and 5 bases, with 13 bases remaining between them. The V gene's germline CDR1 is MDHEN and CDR2 SYDVKM. This CDR3 spans 14 amino acids. The CDR3 DNA reads as TGTGCCAGCAGTTTTGGGGGGGCGGAGGAGACCCAGTACTTC. Residues: CASSFGGAEETQYF.

The V gene is TRBV29-1, the J gene TRBJ1-4; no clear D gene. Germline CDR1 reads SQVTM; CDR2 reads ANQGSEA. The V end was cut by 4 bases, the J end by 5 bases, with 14 bases between. The CDR3 spans 14 residues. CDR3 nucleotide sequence: TGCAGCGTTGTCCTCCCTCGGGAGAATGAAAAACTGTTTTTT. Its protein product is CSVVLPRENEKLFF.

This chain links TRBV7-3 with TRBJ1-6; perhaps TRBD1 as D (5 bases). Trimming took off 5 bases at V and 0 bases at J, with 20 bases between the two ends. This CDR3 comprises 19 residues. The germline gives CDR1 SGHTA, CDR2 FQGTGA. The DNA of the CDR3 is TGTGCCAGCAGCCCCTCAGCCATCAGGGTACACTCCTATAATTCACCCCTCCACTTT. This sequence encodes CASSPSAIRVHSYNSPLHF.

The chain links TRBV28 to TRBJ2-7, with 7 bases that match TRBD1. Germline CDR1 and CDR2: MDHEN and SYDVKM. The CDR3 has 14 residues. The junction had 7 bases not matched to a gene; V was cut back by 5 bases and J by 3 bases. CDR3 DNA: TGTGCCAGCAGTCTTCTACAGGGGATCTACGAGCAGTACTTC. Encoded protein: CASSLLQGIYEQYF.

The V call is TRBV3-1 (or the pseudogene TRBV3-2), the J call TRBJ2-2, with 7 bases fitting TRBD1. The V segment lost 4 bases and the J segment 2 bases; nucleotides outside the gene matches: 7. The germline gives CDR1 LGHDT, CDR2 YNNKEL (reference sequence). The CDR3 extends over 16 amino acids. The CDR3: CASSLDRESNTGELFF. CDR3 DNA: TGTGCCAGCAGCCTAGACAGGGAATCTAACACCGGGGAGCTGTTTTTT.

The chain links TRBV7-3 to TRBJ1-5; TRBD1 might be the D (6 bases). V was trimmed by 5 bases and J by 6 bases, leaving 11 bases between them. The germline gives CDR1 SGHTA, CDR2 FQGTGA. The CDR3 covers 13 residues. CDR3 in amino acids: CASSQGSGQPQHF. The CDR3 DNA reads TGTGCCAGCAGCCAGGGGAGCGGTCAGCCCCAGCATTTT.

The rearrangement links TRBV25-1 to TRBJ1-5; 8 bases are shared with TRBD1. The V gene end was trimmed by 10 bases and the J gene end by 6 bases; junction bases not matched to a gene: 11. Per the germline V gene, CDR1 is MGHDK and CDR2 is SYGVNS. There are 14 residues in the CDR3. CDR3 DNA sequence: TGTGCCAACGTACCTCCAGGGGGCGGTCAGCCCCAGCATTTT. This gives the protein CANVPPGGGQPQHF.

The V and J genes are TRBV6-6 and TRBJ2-7; D gene unclear. This CDR3 spans 14 amino acids. Germline CDR1 and CDR2: MNHNY and SVGAGI (reference sequence). Trimming took 7 bases from V and 3 from J, leaving 16 bases between them. The CDR3 is CASTVQPLLYEQYF. DNA for the CDR3: TGTGCCAGCACCGTACAGCCCCTCCTCTACGAGCAGTACTTC.

This clone was counted a single time. V gene TRBV5-1 combines with J gene TRBJ1-1, with 12 nucleotides matching TRBD1. From germline, CDR1 is SGHRS and CDR2 YFSETQ. J gave up 3 bases and V 4 bases, and 10 bases lay outside the gene matches. The CDR3 totals 17 residues. The CDR3 spells CASSMGQGATEDTEAFF. In DNA, the CDR3 is TGCGCCAGCAGCATGGGACAGGGGGCGACTGAGGACACTGAAGCTTTCTTT.

This chain uses TRBV7-3 with TRBJ2-7; 7 bases fit TRBD1. J was trimmed by 8 bases and V by 0 bases; bases with no gene match: 10. The CDR3 totals 15 residues. Germline V CDR1 and CDR2: SGHTA, FQGTGA. The CDR3 DNA reads as TGTGCCAGCAGCTTAACGTTCGAGACAGGGCAGAAGCAGTACTTC. Amino acids: CASSLTFETGQKQYF.

This chain joins TRBV6-5 and TRBJ1-1; maybe TRBD1 (5 bases). V lost 6 bases, J lost 1 base, and 9 bases lay in between. Germline V gene sequence: CDR1 MNHEY, CDR2 SVGAGI. The CDR3 contains 13 residues. CDR3 DNA: TGTGCCAGCAGAACTCAGGGGAACACTGAAGCTTTCTTT. Translated, it gives CASRTQGNTEAFF.

The gene calls are TRBV19 and TRBJ2-7; 11 bases map to TRBD2. This CDR3 has 15 residues. The V segment lost 4 bases and the J segment 3 bases; nucleotides outside the gene matches: 5. From germline, CDR1 is LNHDA and CDR2 SQIVND (reference sequence). This CDR3 is CASSRAGTSGYEQYF. The CDR3, as DNA: TGTGCCAGTAGTAGGGCTGGGACTAGCGGCTACGAGCAGTACTTC. The entire variable domain, with the rest obtained from reference TRBV19 and TRBJ2-7, is as follows: DGGITQSPKYLFRKEGQNVTLSCEQNLNHDAMYWYRQDPGQGLRLIYYSQIVNDFQKGDIAEGYSVSREKKESFPLTVTSAQKNPTAFYLCASSRAGTSGYEQYFGPGTRLTVT.